This TCR beta chain was found in a study of identical twins. Findings and caveats of the study: Abundant cord blood beta clonotypes carried fewer insertions; memory repertoires showed none. Analyses of zero insertions could, in part, be confounded by invariant MAIT and iNKT cells.

This clonotype was seen just once. Its matching antigen is unknown. The cDNA had a unique molecular identifier and a template-switch universal primer site. TCRdb fed the 5' RACE reads into MiXCR, producing one record per CDR3 protein. Of 500,000 to 650,000 distinct CDR3 sequences listed, about a fifth are singletons. Germline CDR1 DFQATT, CDR2 SNEGSKA (reference sequence). Trimming stripped 4 bases from V and 0 bases from J, with 9 bases between. This CDR3 spans 13 amino acids. This sample was shared with a second study, whose subject was yellow fever vaccine responses in identical twins.

Specimen: CD4+ T cells sorted from blood. This TCR was sampled from a woman under 30 in good health. This chain joins TRBV20-1 and TRBJ1-1; D may be TRBD1 (5 bases). The CDR3 sequence: CSAIRQMNTEAFF. CDR3 nucleotide sequence: TGCAGTGCTATAAGACAGATGAACACTGAAGCTTTCTTT.